This TCR beta chain stems from a study of shared T cell receptors in the human thymus. The protocol was immunoSEQ multiplex PCR, while the TCRdb copy is restricted to in-frame clones and leaves out a portion. This sample has roughly 710,000 clones, with 70% to 90% found just once. Germline values: CDR1 GTSNPN, CDR2 SVGIG (reference sequence). This CDR3 spans 20 amino acids. V lost 0 bases and J lost 7, with 34 bases in between. The sample was also linked to a second study, of human thymus T cells. That paper states: Among unrelated individuals, related research reported thymic repertoires that overlapped highly.

Sequenced input: thymocytes. The chain joins TRBV30 to TRBJ2-7; possibly TRBD2 for D (7 bases). The receptor's source is a girl under two years old with a congenital heart defect. The CDR3 nucleotides read TGTGCCTGGAGTGTCGTGGAGCAGGGCCAGGGGACGCACTACGGGAGGGAGCAGTACTTC. Translated: CAWSVVEQGQGTHYGREQYF.